This T cell receptor beta chain was identified in a study of T cells after yellow fever vaccination. Study findings and constraints: Repertoires sorted by FACS could include abundant clonotypes that are contaminants from the bulk population. Reappearing after the booster were most of the clones from primary vaccination (almost 97% CD4, approximately 85% CD8). The CD4 compartment and the CD8 compartment contained a small share of clonotypes in common.

This clonotype was counted only a few times. Its antigen is not identified. Germline trimming cut 1 base from V and 5 bases from J; bases unmatched to any gene: 9. The germline V gene encodes CDR1 DFQATT and CDR2 SNEGSKA (reference sequence). This CDR3 spans 15 amino acids. By 5'RACE template switching, TCR cDNA was produced, with a universal primer site and UMIs added in the process. TCRdb independently ran MiXCR on the 5' RACE reads; one entry per CDR3 protein. The table lists about 370,000 distinct CDR3 sequences, roughly 10% of them singletons. The chain carries TRBV20-1 and TRBJ2-5, with 8 bases identical to TRBD1. The sequencing here drew on PBMCs, taken on the day of the first yellow fever vaccination. The receptor was isolated from a man younger than 30 who received the YFV17D yellow fever vaccine. CDR3 DNA: TGCAGTGCTAGAGGCCGGGACAGGAGAAGGGAGACCCAGTACTTC. Its translation: CSARGRDRRRETQYF.